Presented here are 16 T cell receptor beta chains from one specimen sequenced in a study of CD8+ T cells in alopecia areata. Treatment meaning: oral pan-JAK inhibitor, 5-10 mg twice daily. RNA was extracted and reverse transcribed into cDNA as the sequencing template. Data came from immunoSEQ multiplex PCR; TCRdb stores just in-frame clones and leaves some out. The table lists about 210,000 clones, about 64% of them singletons. Source: CD4+ T cells sorted from blood, taken at week 4, from a patient treated with tofacitinib. These receptor sequences come from a human donor with alopecia areata.

The chain carries TRBV7-9 and TRBJ2-1, with D perhaps matching TRBD2 (5 bases). This CDR3 is built from 14 residues. CDR1 and CDR2 from the germline V gene are SEHNR and FQNEAQ (reference sequence). V gave up 3 bases and J gave up 4 bases, with 10 bases separating them. The CDR3 coding sequence is TGTGCCAGCAGCTTTGAGGGCTCGTACAATGAGCAGTTCTTC. Translating it yields CASSFEGSYNEQFF.

The V and J genes are TRBV4-3 and TRBJ1-2, with 8 bases aligning to TRBD1. The CDR3 spans 13 residues. The V segment lost 4 bases and the J segment 3 bases; nucleotides outside the gene matches: 1. The germline V gene has CDR1 LGHNA and CDR2 YSLEER. This chain's CDR3 is CASSLQGDYGYTF. For the CDR3, the DNA is TGCGCCAGCAGCCTACAGGGGGACTATGGCTACACCTTC.

This chain connects TRBV29-1 to TRBJ1-2; 8 nucleotides line up with TRBD1. Germline CDR1 is SQVTM and CDR2 is ANQGSEA. The V and J ends lost 4 bases and 8 bases, in that order; junction bases with no gene match: 6. This CDR3 region has 12 residues. CDR3 residues: CSVGAGGTGYTF. The CDR3 bases are TGCAGCGTTGGGGCAGGGGGCACGGGCTACACCTTC.

The J gene is TRBJ1-2, the V gene TRBV7-9, with TRBD1 identical over 8 bases. After removal of 6 bases from V and 6 bases from J, the junction contained 6 bases not matched to a gene. Germline lookup yields CDR1 SEHNR and CDR2 FQNEAQ (reference sequence). The CDR3 is made up of 13 amino acids. Written as DNA, the CDR3 is TGTGCCAGCAGACCTTGGACAGGGAATGGCTACACCTTC. Its protein is CASRPWTGNGYTF.

V is TRBV5-6 and J is TRBJ1-6; D remains unclear. In germline, CDR1 is SGHDT, CDR2 YYEEEE. This CDR3 is 13 amino acids long. V lost 4 bases and J lost 9, with 11 bases in between. The CDR3: CASSLTQLSPLHF. The DNA for the CDR3 is TGTGCCAGCAGCCTAACACAGCTTTCACCCCTCCACTTT.

The chain is built from TRBV29-1 and TRBJ1-4; the D is unclear. V was clipped by 4 bases and J by 5 bases, with 11 bases between them. Per the germline V gene, CDR1 is SQVTM and CDR2 is ANQGSEA. CDR3 length equals 13 residues. Here the CDR3 reads CSVVGSFNEKLFF. The CDR3 region has the DNA TGCAGCGTTGTAGGCAGCTTCAATGAAAAACTGTTTTTT.

This chain links TRBV30 with TRBJ2-5; possibly TRBD1 for D (5 bases). Trimming pared 0 bases from V and 2 bases from J, leaving 13 bases between. Germline V gene sequence: CDR1 GTSNPN, CDR2 SVGIG (reference sequence). The CDR3 runs 15 residues. CDR3 in amino acids: CAWSVGAGIQETQYF. The CDR3 DNA is TGTGCCTGGAGTGTAGGGGCAGGAATTCAAGAGACCCAGTACTTC.

The chain combines TRBV18 with TRBJ2-1; the D gene is possibly TRBD2 (5 bases). The CDR3 is made up of 14 amino acids. V lost 3 bases and J lost 6, with 12 bases in between. The germline V gene has CDR1 KGHSH and CDR2 LQKENI. Here the CDR3 reads CASSPERGLNEQFF. As DNA, the CDR3 is TGTGCCAGCTCACCCGAGAGAGGACTCAATGAGCAGTTCTTC.

Note on this clone: The junction departs from germline at one end; a sequencing error may be responsible. In DNA, the CDR3 is TGTGCCAGCAGCTTTCCAGAAGGCTTAGTAGACTTC. Translation gives CASSFPEGLVDF. The V gene is TRBV7-9, the J gene TRBJ1-2; no definite D call. Germline CDR1 is SEHNR and CDR2 is FQNEAQ (reference sequence). This CDR3 has 12 residues. The full variable domain, its missing parts supplied by reference TRBV7-9 and TRBJ1-2, is DTGVSQNPRHKITKRGQNVTFRCDPISEHNRLYWYRQTLGQGPEFLTYFQNEAQLEKSRLLSDRFSAERPKGSFSTLEIQRTEQGDSAMYLCASSFPEGLVDFGSGTRLTVV.

The gene calls are TRBV2 and TRBJ2-2, with 9 bases that match TRBD1. Germline loops: CDR1 SNHLY, CDR2 FYNNEI. The V and J ends lost 8 bases and 2 bases, in that order; junction bases with no gene match: 3. This CDR3 spans 14 amino acids. The CDR3 reads CASRGQGNTGELFF. In nucleotides, the CDR3 is TGTGCCAGCCGGGGACAGGGAAACACCGGGGAGCTGTTTTTT.

The chain recombines TRBV7-9 with TRBJ2-3; D gene ambiguous. Germline V gene data show CDR1 as SEHNR and CDR2 as FQNEAQ (reference sequence). The length of the CDR3 is 15 residues. The ends were cut back, 3 bases at V and 3 bases at J, with 13 bases in the middle. The DNA for the CDR3 is TGTGCCAGCAGCTTGACACCTCCAGGAACAGATACGCAGTATTTT. Its protein product is CASSLTPPGTDTQYF. Full variable domain (remainder filled in from reference TRBV7-9 and TRBJ2-3): DTGVSQNPRHKITKRGQNVTFRCDPISEHNRLYWYRQTLGQGPEFLTYFQNEAQLEKSRLLSDRFSAERPKGSFSTLEIQRTEQGDSAMYLCASSLTPPGTDTQYFGPGTRLTVL.

The chain couples TRBV4-3 to TRBJ2-1; 8 positions match TRBD2. Germline V CDR1 and CDR2: LGHNA, YSLEER. V dropped 0 bases and J dropped 7; count of bases not matched to a gene: 5. The CDR3 contains 15 residues. The CDR3 here is CASSQDGTGGNEQFF. CDR3 coding DNA: TGCGCCAGCAGCCAAGATGGGACGGGGGGGAATGAGCAGTTCTTC.

This clone has a handful of counts. The chain uses TRBV7-9 and TRBJ2-1; unclear D gene. CDR1 is SEHNR and CDR2 is FQNEAQ in the germline V gene (reference sequence). This CDR3 spans 11 amino acids. The V gene lost 5 bases and the J gene lost 4 bases, with 3 bases spanning the gap. The DNA for the CDR3 is TGTGCCAGCAGCACATACAATGAGCAGTTCTTC. Protein sequence: CASSTYNEQFF.

The chain couples TRBV2 to TRBJ2-1; the D gene could be TRBD1 or TRBD2 (7 bases each). Germline V CDR1 and CDR2: SNHLY, FYNNEI. Trimming took off 8 bases at V and 7 bases at J, with 18 bases between the two ends. There are 14 residues in the CDR3. DNA for the CDR3: TGTGCCAGCGAGGCTGGGCAGGGGGGGAATGAGCAGTTCTTC. Its protein is CASEAGQGGNEQFF.

J is TRBJ2-1 and V is TRBV29-1; D remains ambiguous. The CDR3 has 10 amino acids. CDR1 and CDR2 from the germline V gene are SQVTM and ANQGSEA. Trimming took off 7 bases at V and 2 bases at J, with 3 bases between the two ends. For the CDR3, the DNA is TGCAGCGCCGCCTACAATGAGCAGTTCTTC. It translates to CSAAYNEQFF.

The rearrangement links TRBV11-2 to TRBJ2-5; D not certain. V was shortened by 0 bases and J by 10 bases, with 9 bases between the two germline ends. CDR3 length: 12 amino acids. In germline, CDR1 is SGHAT, CDR2 FQNNGV. CDR3: CASSLDPGVQYF. The CDR3 bases are TGTGCCAGCAGCTTAGACCCCGGAGTCCAGTACTTC. Full variable domain (outside the CDR3, taken from reference TRBV11-2 and TRBJ2-5): EAGVAQSPRYKIIEKRQSVAFWCNPISGHATLYWYQQILGQGPKLLIQFQNNGVVDDSQLPKDRFSAERLKGVDSTLKIQPAKLEDSAVYLCASSLDPGVQYFGPGTRLLVL.